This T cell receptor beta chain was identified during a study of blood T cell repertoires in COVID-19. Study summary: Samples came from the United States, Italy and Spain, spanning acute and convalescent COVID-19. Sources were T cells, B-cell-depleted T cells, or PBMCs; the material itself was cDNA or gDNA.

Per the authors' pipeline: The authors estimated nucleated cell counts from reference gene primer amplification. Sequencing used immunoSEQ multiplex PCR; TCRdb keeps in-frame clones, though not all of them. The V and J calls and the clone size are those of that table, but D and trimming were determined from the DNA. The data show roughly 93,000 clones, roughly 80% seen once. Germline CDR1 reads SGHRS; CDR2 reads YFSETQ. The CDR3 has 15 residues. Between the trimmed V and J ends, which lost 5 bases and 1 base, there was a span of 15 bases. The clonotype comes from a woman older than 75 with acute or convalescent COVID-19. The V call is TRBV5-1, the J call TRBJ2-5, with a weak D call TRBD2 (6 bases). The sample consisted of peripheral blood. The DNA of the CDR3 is TGCGCCAGCAGTCAAAATACGGGACTCCAAGAGACCCAGTACTTC. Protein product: CASSQNTGLQETQYF.